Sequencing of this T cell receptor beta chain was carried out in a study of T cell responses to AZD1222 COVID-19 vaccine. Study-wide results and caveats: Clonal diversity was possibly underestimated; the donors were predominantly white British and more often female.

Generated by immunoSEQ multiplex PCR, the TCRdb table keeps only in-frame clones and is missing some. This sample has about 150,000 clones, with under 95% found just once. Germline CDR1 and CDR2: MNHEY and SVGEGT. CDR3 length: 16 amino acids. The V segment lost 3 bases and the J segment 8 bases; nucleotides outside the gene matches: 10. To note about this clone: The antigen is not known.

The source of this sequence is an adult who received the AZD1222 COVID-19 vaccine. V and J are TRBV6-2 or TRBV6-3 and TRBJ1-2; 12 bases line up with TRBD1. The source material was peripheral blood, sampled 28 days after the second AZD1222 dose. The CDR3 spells CASSYGLGQGAGGYTF. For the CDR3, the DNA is TGTGCCAGCAGTTATGGCCTGGGACAGGGGGCAGGCGGCTACACCTTC.